This T cell receptor beta chain is from a study of CD8+CD57+ T cells in acquired aplastic anemia. Study at large: Roughly 3.1 ug was the average amount of DNA from sorted CD4+ and CD8+ cells.

Worth noting for this clonotype: No antigen is known for it. The junction and the germline gene differ at one end; a read error may be behind it.

All sequencing subjects had displayed CD8+CD57+ cell expansion on flow cytometry. The patients, all of them, had severe acquired aplastic anemia. General study findings and limits: Around 27 was the count of CD8+ CDR3 sequences that patients shared with controls. Significant differences in CD8+ Simpson's diversity were not observed between patients and controls.

CDR3 and TCR beta VDJ profiling relied on a genomic DNA template. TCRdb reprocessed the reads via MiXCR and lists one record per CDR3 protein. The sample contains roughly 200,000 distinct CDR3 sequences, 55% to 65% of which appear only once. Germline lookup yields CDR1 SGHKS and CDR2 YYEKEE (reference sequence). The CDR3 consists of 15 residues. Sequencing was performed on sorted CD4+, CD8+, or CD8+CD57+ T cells (not recorded which) from PBMCs. The chain couples TRBV5-5 to TRBJ2-7, with a weak D call TRBD2 (5 bases). This TCR came from a human donor with aplastic anemia. The CDR3 nucleotides read TGCGCCAGCAGCTTGGAGGCAGCTAGCTCCTACGAGCAGTACTTC. As protein: CASSLEAASSYEQYF.